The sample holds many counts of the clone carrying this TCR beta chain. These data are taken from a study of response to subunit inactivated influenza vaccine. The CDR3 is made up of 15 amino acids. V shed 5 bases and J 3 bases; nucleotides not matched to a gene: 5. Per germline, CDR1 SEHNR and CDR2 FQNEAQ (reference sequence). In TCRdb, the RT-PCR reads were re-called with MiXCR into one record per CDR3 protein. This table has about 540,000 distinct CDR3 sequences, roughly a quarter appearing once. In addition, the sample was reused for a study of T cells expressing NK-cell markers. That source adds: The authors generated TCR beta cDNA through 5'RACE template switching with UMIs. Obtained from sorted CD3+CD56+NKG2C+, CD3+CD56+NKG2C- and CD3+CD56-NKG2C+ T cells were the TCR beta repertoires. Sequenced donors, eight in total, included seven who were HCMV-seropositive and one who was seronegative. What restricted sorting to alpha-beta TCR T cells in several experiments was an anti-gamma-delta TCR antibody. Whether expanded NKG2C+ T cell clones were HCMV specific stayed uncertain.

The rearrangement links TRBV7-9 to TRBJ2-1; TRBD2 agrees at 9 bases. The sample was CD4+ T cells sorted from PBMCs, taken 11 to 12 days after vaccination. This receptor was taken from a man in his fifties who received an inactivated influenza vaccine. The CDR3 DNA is TGTGCCAGCAGCCAAGGACTAGCGTTCTACAATGAGCAGTTCTTC. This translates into CASSQGLAFYNEQFF.